Below are 16 T cell receptor beta chains sequenced from a single sample in a study of early T cells in non-severe SARS-CoV-2 infection. TCRdb re-derived calls from the 5' RACE reads in MiXCR, one entry per CDR3 protein. The sample lists about 98,000 distinct CDR3 sequences, more than 9.5% seen once, with roughly 5% in the top ten. The sequenced material came from whole blood. Source of these receptors: an adult who was a healthcare worker with PCR-confirmed SARS-CoV-2 infection or an uninfected control (not recorded which).

This clonotype was recorded many times. The chain couples TRBV18 to TRBJ1-3, with no clear D. The germline CDR1 and CDR2 sequences are KGHSH and LQKENI. Trimming stripped 2 bases from V and 8 bases from J, with 10 bases between. This CDR3 has 13 residues. CDR3 DNA sequence: TGTGCCAGCTCACCAGGTGGCGGAGACACCATATATTTT. This sequence encodes CASSPGGGDTIYF. Drawing the rest from reference TRBV18 and TRBJ1-3, the complete variable domain is NAGVMQNPRHLVRRRGQEARLRCSPMKGHSHVYWYRQLPEEGLKFMVYLQKENIIDESGMPKERFSAEFPKEGPSILRIQQVVRGDSAAYFCASSPGGGDTIYFGEGSWLTVV.

This clonotype came up a few times. The chain combines TRBV5-1 with TRBJ1-1; D is perhaps TRBD1 (6 bases). Germline CDR1 is SGHRS and CDR2 is YFSETQ. Trimming left V 3 bases short and J 7 bases short, with 19 bases between. The CDR3 covers 15 residues. In DNA, the CDR3 is TGCGCCAGCAGCTCAGAGCCAGGGGACTACGATGAAGCTTTCTTT. Its translation: CASSSEPGDYDEAFF.

V and J are TRBV19 and TRBJ2-5; D remains ambiguous. The CDR3 runs 13 residues. Germline CDR1 reads LNHDA; CDR2 reads SQIVND (reference sequence). V lost 1 base, J lost 4 bases, and 7 bases lay in between. The CDR3 region is CASSIVLGETQYF. The CDR3 bases are TGTGCCAGTAGTATAGTATTGGGAGAGACCCAGTACTTC.

This clonotype was seen a few times. This chain links TRBV14 with TRBJ1-3; D remains ambiguous. Between the trimmed V and J ends, which lost 2 bases and 0 bases, there was a span of 11 bases. Germline V gene lookup returns CDR1 SGHDN and CDR2 FVKESK. The CDR3 has 16 residues. CDR3 DNA: TGTGCCAGCAGCCAACGGCCTGGATCCTCTGGAAACACCATATATTTT. This codes for CASSQRPGSSGNTIYF.

The chain couples TRBV9 to TRBJ2-3, with D possibly being TRBD2 (5 bases). Per the germline V gene, CDR1 is SGDLS and CDR2 is YYNGEE. V lost 3 bases and J lost 1, with 12 bases in between. The CDR3 runs 15 residues. The CDR3 spells CASSADWPRTDTQYF. The CDR3 DNA sequence: TGTGCCAGCAGCGCGGACTGGCCCCGCACAGATACGCAGTATTTT.

This clonotype was observed a few times. The chain uses TRBV29-1 and TRBJ2-5; 7 bases line up with TRBD1. The trim removed 6 bases at V and 4 bases at J, leaving 8 bases unmatched. CDR3 length: 13 residues. The V gene's germline CDR1 is SQVTM and CDR2 ANQGSEA. The CDR3 spells CSVHRGLGETQYF. Written as DNA, the CDR3 is TGCAGCGTCCACAGGGGTTTGGGAGAGACCCAGTACTTC.

This chain links TRBV6-1 with TRBJ1-3; D not resolved. This CDR3 spans 13 amino acids. V lost 6 bases and J 0 bases, leaving 6 bases between the germline ends. The germline gives CDR1 MNHNS, CDR2 SASEGT. The CDR3 coding sequence is TGTGCCAGCAGGAGGGACTCTGGAAACACCATATATTTT. Translation: CASRRDSGNTIYF.

This clonotype was seen many times. CDR3 sequence (DNA): TGCGCCAGCAGCCCGACAGGGGACTCACCCCTCCACTTT. Translating it yields CASSPTGDSPLHF. The chain has TRBV5-1 and TRBJ1-6; the match to TRBD1 covers 8 bases. The ends lost 4 bases at V and 10 bases at J; junction bases unmatched: 4. The CDR3 covers 13 residues. The germline V gene encodes CDR1 SGHRS and CDR2 YFSETQ.

This clonotype was counted at least ten times. This chain joins TRBV5-1 and TRBJ2-2, with D perhaps assigned TRBD1 or TRBD2 (5 bases each). V shed 7 bases and J shed 4 bases, with 17 bases lying between them. Per the germline V gene, CDR1 is SGHRS and CDR2 is YFSETQ. The CDR3 is 15 amino acids. In DNA, the CDR3 is TGCGCCAGCCGCCAGTATGCAGGGACCACCGGGGAGCTGTTTTTT. Protein: CASRQYAGTTGELFF.

The rearrangement links TRBV7-8 to TRBJ2-7, with unresolved D. The V gene's germline CDR1 is SGHVS and CDR2 FQNEAQ. V gave up 1 base and J gave up 3 bases, with 13 bases separating them. The CDR3 is 15 residues long. CDR3: CASSLESGFFYEQYF. CDR3 nucleotide sequence: TGTGCCAGCAGCTTAGAATCTGGCTTTTTCTACGAGCAGTACTTC.

This clonotype was seen only a few times. This chain joins TRBV20-1 and TRBJ2-2; 9 positions agree with TRBD1. V lost 5 bases, J lost 5 bases, and 6 bases stayed unmatched. The CDR3 is 14 residues long. CDR1 DFQATT and CDR2 SNEGSKA come from the germline V gene (reference sequence). DNA for the CDR3: TGCAGTGCTCCCCTCGGGACAGGGACCGGGGAGCTGTTTTTT. Translating gives CSAPLGTGTGELFF.

The V gene is TRBV6-5, the J gene TRBJ1-1, with TRBD1 as a possible D gene (6 bases). This CDR3 contains 13 residues. Looked up from germline, CDR1 is MNHEY and CDR2 is SVGAGI. Trimming shortened V by 6 bases and J by 0 bases, and 8 bases separated the two germline ends. CDR3 residues: CASRGHMNTEAFF. DNA of the CDR3: TGTGCCAGCAGGGGACATATGAACACTGAAGCTTTCTTT.

This clonotype appeared many times. This sequence joins TRBV18 and TRBJ1-1; D ambiguous. The germline V gene encodes CDR1 KGHSH and CDR2 LQKENI. The CDR3 has 15 residues. The V and J ends lost 6 bases and 3 bases respectively, with 17 bases between them. The CDR3 nucleotides read TGTGCCAGCTCGCCCGGAGGGTGGGCTGACACTGAAGCTTTCTTT. Encoded protein: CASSPGGWADTEAFF.

This clonotype was counted only a few times. V gene TRBV27 combines with J gene TRBJ1-1, with 9 bases identical to TRBD1. The germline gives CDR1 MNHEY, CDR2 SMNVEV (reference sequence). V was clipped by 2 bases and J by 3 bases; unmatched bases: 19. The CDR3 has 20 amino acids. The CDR3 sequence is CASSLGKTGGRPTGYTEAFF. In DNA form, the CDR3 reads TGTGCCAGCAGTTTAGGCAAGACAGGGGGAAGGCCTACAGGATACACTGAAGCTTTCTTT.

This clonotype has just a few counts. The V gene is TRBV13, the J gene TRBJ2-4; 7 nucleotides agree with TRBD2. The CDR3 runs 17 residues. V lost 6 bases and J lost 3; bases outside the gene matches: 14. CDR1 and CDR2 (germline): PRHDT, FYEKMQ (reference sequence). The CDR3 sequence: CASSSAAGDVDKNIQYF. In DNA form, the CDR3 reads TGTGCCAGCAGTTCCGCTGCGGGGGATGTTGACAAAAACATTCAGTACTTC. Filled out from reference TRBV13 and TRBJ2-4, the complete variable domain reads AAGVIQSPRHLIKEKRETATLKCYPIPRHDTVYWYQQGPGQDPQFLISFYEKMQSDKGSIPDRFSAQQFSDYHSELNMSSLELGDSALYFCASSSAAGDVDKNIQYFGAGTRLSVL.

This clonotype showed up just a few times. The J gene is TRBJ2-3, the V gene TRBV18, with D tentatively TRBD1 or TRBD2 (6 bases each). In germline, CDR1 is KGHSH, CDR2 LQKENI. The CDR3 runs 15 residues. V lost 4 bases and J 3 bases, leaving 14 bases between the germline ends. The CDR3 nucleotides are TGTGCCAGCTCACTCAGCGGGCAGGGGACAGATACGCAGTATTTT. Translation: CASSLSGQGTDTQYF.